This TCR beta chain was identified in a study of PD-L1 blockade in urothelial cancer. Time point of the sample: peripheral blood 6 weeks after treatment start. The data were produced by immunoSEQ multiplex PCR, yet TCRdb's version contains in-frame clones alone and is incomplete. The table shows about 90,000 clones, with around four fifths occurring only once. The sample in question was PBMCs, obtained around atezolizumab (anti-PD-L1) treatment. This clonotype was obtained from an older man with urothelial cancer.

The DNA of the CDR3 is TGTGCCAGCAGCGGCGGGGTTAGCGCTGGGGCCAACGTCCTGACTTTC. Its translation is CASSGGVSAGANVLTF. The chain couples TRBV2 to TRBJ2-6; D possibly corresponds to TRBD2 (6 bases). Germline V gene sequence: CDR1 SNHLY, CDR2 FYNNEI. The V gene lost 6 bases and the J gene lost 2 bases, with 14 bases spanning the gap. There are 16 residues in the CDR3.